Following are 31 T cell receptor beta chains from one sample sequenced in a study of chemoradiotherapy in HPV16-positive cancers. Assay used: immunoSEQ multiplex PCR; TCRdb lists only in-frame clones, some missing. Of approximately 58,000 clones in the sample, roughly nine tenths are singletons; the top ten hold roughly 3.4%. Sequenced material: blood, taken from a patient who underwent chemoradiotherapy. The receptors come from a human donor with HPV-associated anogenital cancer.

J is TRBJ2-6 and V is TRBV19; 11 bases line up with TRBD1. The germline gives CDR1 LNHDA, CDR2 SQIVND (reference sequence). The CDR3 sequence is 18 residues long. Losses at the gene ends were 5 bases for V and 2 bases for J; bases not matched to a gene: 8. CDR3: CASSAREGQGAGANVLTF. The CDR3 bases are TGTGCCAGTAGTGCTCGTGAGGGACAGGGGGCTGGGGCCAACGTCCTGACTTTC.

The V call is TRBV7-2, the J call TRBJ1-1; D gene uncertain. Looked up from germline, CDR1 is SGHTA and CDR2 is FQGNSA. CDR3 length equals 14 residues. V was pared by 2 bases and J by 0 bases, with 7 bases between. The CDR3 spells CASSLSVMNTEAFF. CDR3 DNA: TGTGCCAGCAGCTTATCAGTTATGAACACTGAAGCTTTCTTT. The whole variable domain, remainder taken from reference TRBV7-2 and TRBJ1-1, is GAGVSQSPSNKVTEKGKDVELRCDPISGHTALYWYRQSLGQGLEFLIYFQGNSAPDKSGLPSDRFSAERTGGSVSTLTIQRTQQEDSAVYLCASSLSVMNTEAFFGQGTRLTVV.

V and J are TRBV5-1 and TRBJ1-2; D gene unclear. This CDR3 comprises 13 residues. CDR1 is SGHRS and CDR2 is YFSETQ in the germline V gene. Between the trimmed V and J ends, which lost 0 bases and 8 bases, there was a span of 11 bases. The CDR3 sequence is CASSLGGFGGYTF. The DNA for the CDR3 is TGCGCCAGCAGCTTGGGAGGGTTTGGGGGCTACACCTTC.

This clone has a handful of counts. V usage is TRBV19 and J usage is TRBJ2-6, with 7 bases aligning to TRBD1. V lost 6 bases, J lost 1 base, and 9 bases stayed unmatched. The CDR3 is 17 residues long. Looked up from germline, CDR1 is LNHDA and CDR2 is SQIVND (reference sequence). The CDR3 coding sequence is TGTGCCAGTAGAACAGGGGACGGACGATCTGGGGCCAACGTCCTGACTTTC. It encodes CASRTGDGRSGANVLTF.

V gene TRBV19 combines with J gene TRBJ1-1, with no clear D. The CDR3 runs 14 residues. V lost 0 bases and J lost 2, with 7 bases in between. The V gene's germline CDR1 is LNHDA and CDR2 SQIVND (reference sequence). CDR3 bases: TGTGCCAGTAGTATAGACGGGATAAACACTGAAGCTTTCTTT. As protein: CASSIDGINTEAFF.

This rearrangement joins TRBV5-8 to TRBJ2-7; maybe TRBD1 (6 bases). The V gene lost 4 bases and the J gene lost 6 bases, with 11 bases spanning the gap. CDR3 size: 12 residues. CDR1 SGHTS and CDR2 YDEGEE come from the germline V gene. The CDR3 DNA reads TGTGCCAGCAGCCGACAGGCTGGCGAGCAGTACTTC. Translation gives CASSRQAGEQYF.

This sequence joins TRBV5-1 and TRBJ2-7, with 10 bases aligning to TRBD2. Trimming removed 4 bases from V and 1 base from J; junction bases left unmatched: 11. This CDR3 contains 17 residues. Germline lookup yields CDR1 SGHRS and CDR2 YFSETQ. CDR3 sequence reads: CASSRGARTSGSYEQYF. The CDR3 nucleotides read TGCGCCAGCAGCCGGGGGGCCAGGACTAGCGGTTCCTACGAGCAGTACTTC.

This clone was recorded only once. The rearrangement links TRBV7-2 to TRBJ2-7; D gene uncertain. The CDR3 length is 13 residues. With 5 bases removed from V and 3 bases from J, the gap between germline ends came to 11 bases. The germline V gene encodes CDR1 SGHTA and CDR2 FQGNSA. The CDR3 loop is CASSQPLVYEQYF. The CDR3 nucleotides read TGTGCCAGCAGCCAGCCCCTAGTCTACGAGCAGTACTTC.

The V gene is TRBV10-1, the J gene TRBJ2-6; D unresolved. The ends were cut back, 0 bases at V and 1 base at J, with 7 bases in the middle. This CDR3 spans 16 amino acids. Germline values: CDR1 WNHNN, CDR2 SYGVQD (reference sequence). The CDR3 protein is CASSESKVSGANVLTF. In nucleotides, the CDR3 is TGCGCCAGCAGTGAGTCGAAAGTATCTGGGGCCAACGTCCTGACTTTC.

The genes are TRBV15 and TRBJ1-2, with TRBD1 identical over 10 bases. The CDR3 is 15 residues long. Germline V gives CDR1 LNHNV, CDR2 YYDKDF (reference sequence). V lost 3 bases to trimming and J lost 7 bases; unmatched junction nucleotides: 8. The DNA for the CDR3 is TGTGCCACCAGCAGGTCGCCGGGACAGGGGTCTGGCTACACCTTC. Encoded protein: CATSRSPGQGSGYTF.

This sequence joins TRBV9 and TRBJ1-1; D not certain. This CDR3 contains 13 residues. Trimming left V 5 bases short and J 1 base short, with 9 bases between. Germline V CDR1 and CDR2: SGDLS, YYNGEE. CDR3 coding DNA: TGTGCCAGCAGTGAAGACGGGAACACTGAAGCTTTCTTT. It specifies CASSEDGNTEAFF. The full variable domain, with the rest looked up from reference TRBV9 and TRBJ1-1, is DSGVTQTPKHLITATGQRVTLRCSPRSGDLSVYWYQQSLDQGLQFLIQYYNGEERAKGNILERFSAQQFPDLHSELNLSSLELGDSALYFCASSEDGNTEAFFGQGTRLTVV.

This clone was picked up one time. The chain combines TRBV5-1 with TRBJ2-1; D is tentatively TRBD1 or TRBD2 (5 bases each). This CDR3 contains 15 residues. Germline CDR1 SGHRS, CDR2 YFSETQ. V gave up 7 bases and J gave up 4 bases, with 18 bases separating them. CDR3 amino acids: CASGIGDETYNEQFF. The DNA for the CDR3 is TGCGCCAGCGGCATAGGGGACGAAACTTACAATGAGCAGTTCTTC.

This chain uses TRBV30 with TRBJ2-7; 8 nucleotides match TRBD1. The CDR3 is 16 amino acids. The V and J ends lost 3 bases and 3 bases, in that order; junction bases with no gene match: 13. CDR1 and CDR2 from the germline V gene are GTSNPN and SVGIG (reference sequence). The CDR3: CAWRNGVGTGLYEQYF. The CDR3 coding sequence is TGTGCCTGGAGAAATGGGGTCGGGACAGGTCTCTACGAGCAGTACTTC.

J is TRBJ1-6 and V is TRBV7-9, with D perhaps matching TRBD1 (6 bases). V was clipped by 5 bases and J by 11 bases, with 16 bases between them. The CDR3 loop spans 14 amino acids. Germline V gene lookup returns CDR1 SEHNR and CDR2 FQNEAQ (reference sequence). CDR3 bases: TGTGCCAGCAGCCCCCCGGGGGCCTTCACACCCCTCCACTTT. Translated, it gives CASSPPGAFTPLHF.

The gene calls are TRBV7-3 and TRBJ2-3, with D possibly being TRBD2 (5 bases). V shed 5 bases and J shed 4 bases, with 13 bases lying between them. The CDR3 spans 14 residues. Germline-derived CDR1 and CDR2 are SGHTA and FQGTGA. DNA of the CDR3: TGTGCCAGCAGCCCCTTGGGGAGCGCAGATACGCAGTATTTT. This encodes CASSPLGSADTQYF.

CDR3 nucleotides: TGTGCCAGCAGTTACTCGGGGCAGTACAATGAGCAGTTCTTC. Encoded protein: CASSYSGQYNEQFF. The J gene is TRBJ2-1, the V gene TRBV6-5; D may be TRBD1 (5 bases). V lost 0 bases, J lost 4 bases, and 7 bases lay in between. The germline gives CDR1 MNHEY, CDR2 SVGAGI. The CDR3 has 14 residues.

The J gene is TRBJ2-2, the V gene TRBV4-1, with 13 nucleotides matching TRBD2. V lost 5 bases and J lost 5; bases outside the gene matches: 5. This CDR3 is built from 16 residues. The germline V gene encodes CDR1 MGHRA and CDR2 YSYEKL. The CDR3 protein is CASSRTSGSGTGELFF. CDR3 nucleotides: TGCGCCAGCAGCAGGACTAGCGGGAGTGGTACCGGGGAGCTGTTTTTT.

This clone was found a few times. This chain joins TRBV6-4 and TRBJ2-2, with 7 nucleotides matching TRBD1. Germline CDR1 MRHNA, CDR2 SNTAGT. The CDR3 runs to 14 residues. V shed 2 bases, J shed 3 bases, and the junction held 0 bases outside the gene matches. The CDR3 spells CASSDGTDTGELFF. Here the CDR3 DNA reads TGTGCCAGCAGTGACGGGACAGACACCGGGGAGCTGTTTTTT.

CDR3 DNA: TGTGCCAGCAGTGAAAGGAACAAGAATGAAGCTTTCTTT. Amino acids: CASSERNKNEAFF. The chain joins TRBV25-1 to TRBJ1-1; D not certain. Germline V gives CDR1 MGHDK, CDR2 SYGVNS. The CDR3 runs to 13 residues. V was clipped by 2 bases and J by 7 bases, with 11 bases between them.

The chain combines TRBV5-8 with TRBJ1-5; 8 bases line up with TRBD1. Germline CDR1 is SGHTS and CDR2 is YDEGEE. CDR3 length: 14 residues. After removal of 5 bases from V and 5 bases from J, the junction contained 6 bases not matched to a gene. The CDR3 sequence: CASSPSGGDQPQHF. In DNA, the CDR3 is TGTGCCAGCAGTCCGTCAGGGGGCGATCAGCCCCAGCATTTT.

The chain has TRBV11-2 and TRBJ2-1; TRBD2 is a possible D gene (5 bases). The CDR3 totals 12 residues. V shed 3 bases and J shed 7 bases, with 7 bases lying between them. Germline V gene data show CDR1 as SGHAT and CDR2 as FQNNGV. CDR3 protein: CASSLVANEQFF. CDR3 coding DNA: TGTGCCAGCAGCTTGGTAGCGAATGAGCAGTTCTTC.

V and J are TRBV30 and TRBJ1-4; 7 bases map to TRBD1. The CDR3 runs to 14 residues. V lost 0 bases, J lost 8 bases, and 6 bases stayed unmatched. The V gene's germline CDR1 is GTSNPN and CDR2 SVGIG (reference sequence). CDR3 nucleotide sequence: TGTGCCTGGAGTGTGATAAGGGGGCGGGAAAAACTGTTTTTT. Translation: CAWSVIRGREKLFF.

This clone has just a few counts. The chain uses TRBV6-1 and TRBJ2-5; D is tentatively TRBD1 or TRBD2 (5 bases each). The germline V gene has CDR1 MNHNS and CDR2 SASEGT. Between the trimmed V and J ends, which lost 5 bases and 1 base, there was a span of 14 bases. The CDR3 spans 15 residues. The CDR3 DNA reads TGTGCCAGCAGTACTTTTGGGGGAGTCCAAGAGACCCAGTACTTC. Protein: CASSTFGGVQETQYF.

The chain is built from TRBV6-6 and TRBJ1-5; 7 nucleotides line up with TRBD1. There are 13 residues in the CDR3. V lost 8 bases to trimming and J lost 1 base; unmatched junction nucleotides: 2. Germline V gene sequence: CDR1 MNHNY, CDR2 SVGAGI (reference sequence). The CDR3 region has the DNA TGTGCCAGCGGGACAGTGAGCAATCAGCCCCAGCATTTT. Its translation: CASGTVSNQPQHF.

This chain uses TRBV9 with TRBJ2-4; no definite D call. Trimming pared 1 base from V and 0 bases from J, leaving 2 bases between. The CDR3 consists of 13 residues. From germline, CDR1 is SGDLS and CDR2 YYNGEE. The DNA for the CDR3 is TGTGCCAGCAGCGTAACAGCCAAAAACATTCAGTACTTC. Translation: CASSVTAKNIQYF.

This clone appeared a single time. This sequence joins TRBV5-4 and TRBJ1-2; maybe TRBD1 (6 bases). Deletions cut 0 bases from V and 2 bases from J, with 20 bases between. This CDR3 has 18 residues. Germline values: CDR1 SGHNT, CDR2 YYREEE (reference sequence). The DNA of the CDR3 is TGTGCCAGCAGCTTGGGATCCGGGGGCGCAGGTATAAACTATGGCTACACCTTC. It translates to CASSLGSGGAGINYGYTF.

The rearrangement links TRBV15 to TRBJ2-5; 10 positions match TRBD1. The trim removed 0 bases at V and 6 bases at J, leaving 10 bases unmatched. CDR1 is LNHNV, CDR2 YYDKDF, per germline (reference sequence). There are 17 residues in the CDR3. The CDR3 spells CATSRDPFRDRGKTQYF. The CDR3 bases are TGTGCCACCAGCAGAGACCCTTTCCGGGACAGGGGAAAGACCCAGTACTTC.

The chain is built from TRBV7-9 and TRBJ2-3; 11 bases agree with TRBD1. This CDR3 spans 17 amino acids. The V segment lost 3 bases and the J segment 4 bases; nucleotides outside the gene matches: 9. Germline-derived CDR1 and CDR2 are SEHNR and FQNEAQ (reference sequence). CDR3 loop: CASSLRPGTGGSDTQYF. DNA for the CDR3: TGTGCCAGCAGCTTGCGTCCCGGGACAGGGGGGTCAGATACGCAGTATTTT.

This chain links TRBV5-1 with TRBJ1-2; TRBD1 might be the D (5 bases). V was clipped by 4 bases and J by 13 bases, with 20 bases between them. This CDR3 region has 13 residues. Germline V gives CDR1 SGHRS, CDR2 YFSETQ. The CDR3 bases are TGCGCCAGCAGCCCATCCGGGACGTTTACTACCACCTTC. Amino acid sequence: CASSPSGTFTTTF.

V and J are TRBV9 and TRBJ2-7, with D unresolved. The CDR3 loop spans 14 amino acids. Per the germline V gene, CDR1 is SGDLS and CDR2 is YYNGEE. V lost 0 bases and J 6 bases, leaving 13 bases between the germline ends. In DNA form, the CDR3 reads TGTGCCAGCAGCGTAGATAGCCAACTGGGCGAGCAGTACTTC. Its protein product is CASSVDSQLGEQYF.

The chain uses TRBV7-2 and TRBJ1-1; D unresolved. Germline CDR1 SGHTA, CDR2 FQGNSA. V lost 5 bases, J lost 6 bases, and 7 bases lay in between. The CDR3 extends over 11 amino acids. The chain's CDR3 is CASSPSAEAFF. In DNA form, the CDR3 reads TGTGCCAGCAGCCCGAGCGCTGAAGCTTTCTTT.